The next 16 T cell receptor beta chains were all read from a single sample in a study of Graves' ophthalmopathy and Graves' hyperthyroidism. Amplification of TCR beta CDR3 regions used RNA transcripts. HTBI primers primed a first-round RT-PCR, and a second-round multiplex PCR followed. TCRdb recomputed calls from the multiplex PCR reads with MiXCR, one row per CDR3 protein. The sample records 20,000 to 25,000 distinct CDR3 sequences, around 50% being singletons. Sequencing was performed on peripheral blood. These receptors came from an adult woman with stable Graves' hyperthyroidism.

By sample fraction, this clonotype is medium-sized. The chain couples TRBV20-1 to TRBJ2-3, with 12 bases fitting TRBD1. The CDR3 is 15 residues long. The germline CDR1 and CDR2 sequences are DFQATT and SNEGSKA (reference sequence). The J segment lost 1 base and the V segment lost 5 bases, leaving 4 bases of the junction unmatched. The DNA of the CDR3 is TGCAGTGCTGGGACAGGGGGCGCGCGCACAGATACGCAGTATTTT. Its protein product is CSAGTGGARTDTQYF.

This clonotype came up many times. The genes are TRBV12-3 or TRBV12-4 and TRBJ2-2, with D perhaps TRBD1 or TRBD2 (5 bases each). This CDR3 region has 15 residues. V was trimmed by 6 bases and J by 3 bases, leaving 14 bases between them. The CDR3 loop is CASSTGPGHTGELFF. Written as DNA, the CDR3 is TGTGCCAGCAGCACAGGCCCGGGACACACCGGGGAGCTGTTTTTT.

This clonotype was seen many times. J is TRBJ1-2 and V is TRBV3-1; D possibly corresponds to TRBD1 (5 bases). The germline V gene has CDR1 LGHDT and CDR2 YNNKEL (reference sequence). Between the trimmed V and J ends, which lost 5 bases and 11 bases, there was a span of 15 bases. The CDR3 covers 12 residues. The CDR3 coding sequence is TGTGCCAGCAGCTCCAGGGTAGGCAGTTACACCTTC. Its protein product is CASSSRVGSYTF.

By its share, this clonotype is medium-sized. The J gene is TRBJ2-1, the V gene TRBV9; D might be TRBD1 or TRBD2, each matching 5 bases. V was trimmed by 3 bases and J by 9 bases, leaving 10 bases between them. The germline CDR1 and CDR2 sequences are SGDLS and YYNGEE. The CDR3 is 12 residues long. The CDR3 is CASSGVGGEQFF. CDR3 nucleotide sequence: TGTGCCAGCAGCGGGGTTGGGGGTGAGCAGTTCTTC.

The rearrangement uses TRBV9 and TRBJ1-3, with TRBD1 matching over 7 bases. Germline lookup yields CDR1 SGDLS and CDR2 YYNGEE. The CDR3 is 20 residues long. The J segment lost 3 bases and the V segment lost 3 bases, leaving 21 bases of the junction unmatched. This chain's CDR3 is CASSARSLQGRAEGGNTIYF. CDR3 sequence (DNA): TGTGCCAGCAGCGCTCGAAGCTTACAGGGGAGAGCTGAGGGTGGAAACACCATATATTTT.

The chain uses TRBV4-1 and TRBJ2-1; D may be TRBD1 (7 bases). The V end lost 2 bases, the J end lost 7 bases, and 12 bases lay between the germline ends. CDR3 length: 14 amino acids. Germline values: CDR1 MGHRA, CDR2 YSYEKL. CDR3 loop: CASSQTQGRNEQFF. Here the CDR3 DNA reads TGCGCCAGCAGCCAAACACAGGGGAGGAATGAGCAGTTCTTC.

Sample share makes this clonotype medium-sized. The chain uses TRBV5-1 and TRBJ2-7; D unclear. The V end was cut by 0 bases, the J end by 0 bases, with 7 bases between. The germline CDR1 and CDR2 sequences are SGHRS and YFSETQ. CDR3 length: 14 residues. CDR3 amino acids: CASSLELGSYEQYF. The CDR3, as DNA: TGCGCCAGCAGCTTGGAGTTGGGCTCCTACGAGCAGTACTTC.

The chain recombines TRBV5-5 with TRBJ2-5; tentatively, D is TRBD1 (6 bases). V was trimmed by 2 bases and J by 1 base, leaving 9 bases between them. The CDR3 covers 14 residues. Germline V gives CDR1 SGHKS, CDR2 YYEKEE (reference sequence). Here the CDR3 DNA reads TGTGCCAGCAGCTTTCGCAGGGGCCAAGAGACCCAGTACTTC. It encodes CASSFRRGQETQYF.

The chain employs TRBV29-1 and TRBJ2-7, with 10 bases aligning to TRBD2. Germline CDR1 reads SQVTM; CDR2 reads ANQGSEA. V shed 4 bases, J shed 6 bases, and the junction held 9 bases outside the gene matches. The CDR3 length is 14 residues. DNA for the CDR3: TGCAGCGTTGGGCTAGCGGGAGATCGCTCCGAGCAGTACTTC. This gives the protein CSVGLAGDRSEQYF.

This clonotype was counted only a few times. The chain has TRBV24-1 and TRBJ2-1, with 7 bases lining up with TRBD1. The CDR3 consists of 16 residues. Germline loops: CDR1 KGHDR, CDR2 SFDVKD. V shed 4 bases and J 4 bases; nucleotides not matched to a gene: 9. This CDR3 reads CATSDRTGLKYNEQFF. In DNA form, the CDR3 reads TGTGCCACCAGTGACCGGACAGGCTTAAAGTACAATGAGCAGTTCTTC.

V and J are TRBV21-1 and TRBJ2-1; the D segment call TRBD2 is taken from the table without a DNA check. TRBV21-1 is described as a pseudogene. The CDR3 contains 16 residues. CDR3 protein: CASSTRTSGTRDEQFF. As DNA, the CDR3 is TGTGCCAGCAGCACGAGGACTAGCGGGACGAGGGATGAGCAGTTCTTC.

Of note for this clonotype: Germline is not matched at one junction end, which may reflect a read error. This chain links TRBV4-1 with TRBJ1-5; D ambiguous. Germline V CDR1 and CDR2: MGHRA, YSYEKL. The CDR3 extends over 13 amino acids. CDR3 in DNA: TGCGCCAGCAGTCCACAGAGCAATCAGACCCAGCATTTT. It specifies CASSPQSNQTQHF.

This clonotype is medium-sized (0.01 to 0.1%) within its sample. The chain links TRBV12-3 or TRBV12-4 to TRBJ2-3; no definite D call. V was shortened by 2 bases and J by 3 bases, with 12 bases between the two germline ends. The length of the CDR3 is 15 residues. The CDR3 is CASSLLESRTDTQYF. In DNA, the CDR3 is TGTGCCAGCAGTTTACTAGAGAGTAGGACAGATACGCAGTATTTT.

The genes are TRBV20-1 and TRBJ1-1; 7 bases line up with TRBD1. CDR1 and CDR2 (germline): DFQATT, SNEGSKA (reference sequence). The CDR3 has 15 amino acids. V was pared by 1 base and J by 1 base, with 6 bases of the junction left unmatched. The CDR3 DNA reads TGCAGTGCTAGAGTAGGAAACAGGGGGAACACTGAAGCTTTCTTT. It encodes CSARVGNRGNTEAFF.

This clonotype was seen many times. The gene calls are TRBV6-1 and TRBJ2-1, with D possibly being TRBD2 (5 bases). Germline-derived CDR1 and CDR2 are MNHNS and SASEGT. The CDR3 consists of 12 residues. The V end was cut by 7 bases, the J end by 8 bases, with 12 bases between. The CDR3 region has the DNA TGTGCCAGCATTGGTGCGAGGGATGAGCAGTTCTTC. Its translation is CASIGARDEQFF.

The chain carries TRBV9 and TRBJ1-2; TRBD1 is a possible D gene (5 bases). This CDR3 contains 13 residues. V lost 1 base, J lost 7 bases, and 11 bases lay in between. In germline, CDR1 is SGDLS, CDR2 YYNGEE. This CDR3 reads CASSVTTGAGYTF. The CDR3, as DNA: TGTGCCAGCAGCGTAACTACTGGGGCTGGCTACACCTTC.